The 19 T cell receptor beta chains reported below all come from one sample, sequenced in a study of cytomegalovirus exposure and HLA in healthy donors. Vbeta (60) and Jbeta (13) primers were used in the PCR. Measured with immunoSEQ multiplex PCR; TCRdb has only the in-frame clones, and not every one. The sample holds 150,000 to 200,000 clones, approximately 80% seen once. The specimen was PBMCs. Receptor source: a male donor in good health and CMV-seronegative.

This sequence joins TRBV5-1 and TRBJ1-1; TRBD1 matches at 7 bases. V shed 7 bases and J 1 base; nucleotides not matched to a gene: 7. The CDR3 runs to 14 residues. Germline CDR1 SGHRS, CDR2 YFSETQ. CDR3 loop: CASELTGTNTEAFF. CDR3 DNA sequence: TGCGCCAGCGAATTGACAGGGACGAACACTGAAGCTTTCTTT.

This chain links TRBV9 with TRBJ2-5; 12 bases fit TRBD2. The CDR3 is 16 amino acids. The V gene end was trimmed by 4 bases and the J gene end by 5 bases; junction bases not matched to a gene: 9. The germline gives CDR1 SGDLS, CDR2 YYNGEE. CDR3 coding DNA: TGTGCCAGCAGCCCTTGGACTAGCGGGGTGGGGGAGACCCAGTACTTC. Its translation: CASSPWTSGVGETQYF.

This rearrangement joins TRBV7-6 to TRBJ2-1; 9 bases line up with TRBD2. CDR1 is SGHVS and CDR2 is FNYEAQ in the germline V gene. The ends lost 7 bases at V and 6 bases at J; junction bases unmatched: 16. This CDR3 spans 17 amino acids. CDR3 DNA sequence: TGTGCCAGCACCCAGTATAGCGGGGGACCCCAAGCCAATGAGCAGTTCTTC. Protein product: CASTQYSGGPQANEQFF.

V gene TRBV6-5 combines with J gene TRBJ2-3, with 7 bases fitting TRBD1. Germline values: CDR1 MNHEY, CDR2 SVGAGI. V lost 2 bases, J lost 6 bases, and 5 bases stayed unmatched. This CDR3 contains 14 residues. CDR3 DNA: TGTGCCAGCAGTTACAGGGGGCGAAAGGATACGCAGTATTTT. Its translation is CASSYRGRKDTQYF.

The chain's CDR3 is CASSLVGQYSGNTIYF. In DNA, the CDR3 is TGTGCCAGCAGCTTGGTGGGACAGTACTCTGGAAACACCATATATTTT. This chain uses TRBV5-6 with TRBJ1-3; 7 nucleotides line up with TRBD1. The junction had 3 bases not matched to a gene; V was cut back by 0 bases and J by 0 bases. CDR3 size: 16 residues. Germline V gives CDR1 SGHDT, CDR2 YYEEEE.

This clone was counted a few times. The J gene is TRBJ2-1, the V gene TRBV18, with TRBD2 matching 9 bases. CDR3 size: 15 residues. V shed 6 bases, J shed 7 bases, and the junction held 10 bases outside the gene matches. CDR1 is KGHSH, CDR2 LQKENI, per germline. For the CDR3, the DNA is TGTGCCAGCTCCCCTGGCAGCGGGAGGACGAATGAGCAGTTCTTC. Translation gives CASSPGSGRTNEQFF.

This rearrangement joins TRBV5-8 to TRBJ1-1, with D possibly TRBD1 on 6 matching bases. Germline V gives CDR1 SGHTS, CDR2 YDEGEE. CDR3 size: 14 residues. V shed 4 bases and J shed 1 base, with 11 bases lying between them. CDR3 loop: CASSRRTANTEAFF. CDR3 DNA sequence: TGTGCCAGCAGCCGGCGGACAGCGAACACTGAAGCTTTCTTT. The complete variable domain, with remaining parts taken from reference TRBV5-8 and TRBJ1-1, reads EAGVTQSPTHLIKTRGQQATLRCSPISGHTSVYWYQQALGLGLQFLLWYDEGEERNRGNFPPRFSGRQFPNYSSELNVNALELEDSALYLCASSRRTANTEAFFGQGTRLTVV.

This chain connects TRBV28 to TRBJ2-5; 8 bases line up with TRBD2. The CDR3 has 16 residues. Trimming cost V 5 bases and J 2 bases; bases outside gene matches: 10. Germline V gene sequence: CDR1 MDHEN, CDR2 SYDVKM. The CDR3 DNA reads TGTGCCAGCAGTCCGACCCCTCCTAGCGGGCAAGAGACCCAGTACTTC. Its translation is CASSPTPPSGQETQYF. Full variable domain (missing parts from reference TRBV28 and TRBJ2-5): DVKVTQSSRYLVKRTGEKVFLECVQDMDHENMFWYRQDPGLGLRLIYFSYDVKMKEKGDIPEGYSVSREKKERFSLILESASTNQTSMYLCASSPTPPSGQETQYFGPGTRLLVL.

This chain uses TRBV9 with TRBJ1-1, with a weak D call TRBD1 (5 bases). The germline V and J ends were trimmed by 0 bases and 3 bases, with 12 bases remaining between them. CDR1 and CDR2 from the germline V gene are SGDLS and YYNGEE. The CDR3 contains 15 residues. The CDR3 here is CASSVAATGHTEAFF. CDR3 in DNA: TGTGCCAGCAGCGTAGCTGCAACAGGCCACACTGAAGCTTTCTTT.

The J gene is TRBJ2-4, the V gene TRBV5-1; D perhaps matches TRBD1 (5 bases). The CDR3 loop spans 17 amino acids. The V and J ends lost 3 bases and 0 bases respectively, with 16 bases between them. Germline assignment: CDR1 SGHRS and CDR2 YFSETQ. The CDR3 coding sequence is TGCGCCAGCAGCTGGGGCTTGACAGCGCAAGCCAAAAACATTCAGTACTTC. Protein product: CASSWGLTAQAKNIQYF.

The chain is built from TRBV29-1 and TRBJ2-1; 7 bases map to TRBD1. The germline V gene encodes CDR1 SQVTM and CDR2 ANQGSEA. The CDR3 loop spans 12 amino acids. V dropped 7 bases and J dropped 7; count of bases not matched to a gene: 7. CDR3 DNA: TGCAGCGCTGCAGGGGGAAAAAATGAGCAGTTCTTC. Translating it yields CSAAGGKNEQFF.

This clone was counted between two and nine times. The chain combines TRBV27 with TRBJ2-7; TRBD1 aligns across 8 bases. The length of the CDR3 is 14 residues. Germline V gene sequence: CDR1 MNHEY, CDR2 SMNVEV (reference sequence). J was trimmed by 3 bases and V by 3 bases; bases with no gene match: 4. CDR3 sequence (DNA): TGTGCCAGCAGTTTTCAACAGGGGGGCTACGAGCAGTACTTC. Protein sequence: CASSFQQGGYEQYF.

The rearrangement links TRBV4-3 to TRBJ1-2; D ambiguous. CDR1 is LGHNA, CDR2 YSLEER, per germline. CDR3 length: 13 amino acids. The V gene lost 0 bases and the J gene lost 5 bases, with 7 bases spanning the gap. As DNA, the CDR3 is TGCGCCAGCAGCCAAGATTCAGGTTATGGCTACACCTTC. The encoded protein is CASSQDSGYGYTF.

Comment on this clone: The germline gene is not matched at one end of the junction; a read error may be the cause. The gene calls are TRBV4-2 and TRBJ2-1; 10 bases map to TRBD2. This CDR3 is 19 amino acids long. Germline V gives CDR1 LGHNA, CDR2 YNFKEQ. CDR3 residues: CASSQDGLAGALSYNEQLF. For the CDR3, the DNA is TGTGCCAGCAGCCAAGATGGGCTAGCGGGGGCCCTCTCCTACAATGAGCAGCTCTTC.

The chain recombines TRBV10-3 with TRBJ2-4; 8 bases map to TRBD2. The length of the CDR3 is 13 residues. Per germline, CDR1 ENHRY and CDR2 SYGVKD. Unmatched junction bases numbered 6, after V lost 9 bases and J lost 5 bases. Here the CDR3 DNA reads TGTGCCATTAGCGGGACCGGAGAAAACATTCAGTACTTC. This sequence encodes CAISGTGENIQYF.

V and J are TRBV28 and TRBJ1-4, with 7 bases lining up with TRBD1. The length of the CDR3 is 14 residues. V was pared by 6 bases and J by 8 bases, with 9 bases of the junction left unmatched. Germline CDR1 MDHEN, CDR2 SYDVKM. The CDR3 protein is CASREQGLEEKLFF. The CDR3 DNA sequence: TGTGCCAGCAGGGAACAGGGGTTAGAGGAAAAACTGTTTTTT.

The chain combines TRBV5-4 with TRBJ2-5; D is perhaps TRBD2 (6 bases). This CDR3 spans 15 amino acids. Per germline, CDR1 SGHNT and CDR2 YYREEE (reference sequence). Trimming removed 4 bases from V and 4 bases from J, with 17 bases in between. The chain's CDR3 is CASSEEGVGGETQYF. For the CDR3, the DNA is TGTGCCAGCAGCGAGGAAGGGGTGGGAGGAGAGACCCAGTACTTC.

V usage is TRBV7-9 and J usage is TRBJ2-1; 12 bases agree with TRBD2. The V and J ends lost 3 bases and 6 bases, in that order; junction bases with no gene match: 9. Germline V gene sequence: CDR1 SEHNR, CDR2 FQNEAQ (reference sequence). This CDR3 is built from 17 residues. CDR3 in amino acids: CASSFTSGTSGFNEQFF. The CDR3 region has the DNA TGTGCCAGCAGCTTCACATCCGGGACTAGCGGGTTCAATGAGCAGTTCTTC.

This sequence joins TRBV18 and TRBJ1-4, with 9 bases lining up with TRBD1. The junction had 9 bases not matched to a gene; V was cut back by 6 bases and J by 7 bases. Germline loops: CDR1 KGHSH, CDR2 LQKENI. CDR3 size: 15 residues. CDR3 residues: CASSPRTGEGEKLFF. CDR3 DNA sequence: TGTGCCAGCTCCCCCCGGACAGGGGAAGGTGAAAAACTGTTTTTT.